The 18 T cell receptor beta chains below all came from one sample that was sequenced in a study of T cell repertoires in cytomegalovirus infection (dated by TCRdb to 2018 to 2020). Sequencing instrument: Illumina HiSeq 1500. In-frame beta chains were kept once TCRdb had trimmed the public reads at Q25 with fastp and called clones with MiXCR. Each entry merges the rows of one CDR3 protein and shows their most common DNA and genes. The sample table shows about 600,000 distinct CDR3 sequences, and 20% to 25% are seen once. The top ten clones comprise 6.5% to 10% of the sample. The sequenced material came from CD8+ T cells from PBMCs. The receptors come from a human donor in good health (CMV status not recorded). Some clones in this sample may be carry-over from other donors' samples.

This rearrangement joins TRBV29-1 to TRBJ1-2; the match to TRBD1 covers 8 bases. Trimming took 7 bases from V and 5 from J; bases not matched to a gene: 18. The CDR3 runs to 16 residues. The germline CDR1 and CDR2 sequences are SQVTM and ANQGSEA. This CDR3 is CSGGDDRGFALYGYTF. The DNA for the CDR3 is TGCAGCGGTGGGGACGACAGGGGATTCGCCTTATATGGCTACACCTTC.

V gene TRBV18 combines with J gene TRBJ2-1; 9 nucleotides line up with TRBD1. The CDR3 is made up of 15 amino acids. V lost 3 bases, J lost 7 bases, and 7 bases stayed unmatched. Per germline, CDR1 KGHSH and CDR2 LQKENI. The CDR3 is CASSPGTGIFNEQFF. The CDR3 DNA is TGTGCCAGCTCACCCGGGACAGGGATTTTTAATGAGCAGTTCTTC.

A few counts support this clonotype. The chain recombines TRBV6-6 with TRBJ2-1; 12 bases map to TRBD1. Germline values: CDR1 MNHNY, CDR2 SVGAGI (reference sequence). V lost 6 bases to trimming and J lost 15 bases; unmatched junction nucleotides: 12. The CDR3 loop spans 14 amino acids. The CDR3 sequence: CASRPGTGGGWLFF. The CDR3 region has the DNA TGTGCCAGCAGGCCCGGGACAGGGGGCGGCTGGCTGTTCTTC.

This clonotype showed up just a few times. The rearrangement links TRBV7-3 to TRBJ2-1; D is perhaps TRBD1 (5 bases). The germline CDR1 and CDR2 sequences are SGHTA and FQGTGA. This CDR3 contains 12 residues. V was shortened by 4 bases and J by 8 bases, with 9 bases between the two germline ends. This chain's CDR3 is CASSWVGDEQFF. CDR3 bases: TGTGCCAGCAGCTGGGTAGGGGATGAGCAGTTCTTC.

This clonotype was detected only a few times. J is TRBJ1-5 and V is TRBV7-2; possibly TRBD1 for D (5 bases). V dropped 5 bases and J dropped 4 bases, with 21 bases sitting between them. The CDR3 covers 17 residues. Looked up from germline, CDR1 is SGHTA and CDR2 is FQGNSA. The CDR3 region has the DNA TGTGCCAGCAGCCCACGACAGCCTAATACTGAGAATCAGCCCCAGCATTTT. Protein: CASSPRQPNTENQPQHF.

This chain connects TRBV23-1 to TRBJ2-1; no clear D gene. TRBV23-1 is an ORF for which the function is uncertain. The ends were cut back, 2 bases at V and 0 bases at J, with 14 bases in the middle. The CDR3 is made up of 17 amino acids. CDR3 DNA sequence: TGCGCCAGCAGTCAAAGTCACAGACCCAGCTCCTACAATGAGCAGTTCTTC. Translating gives CASSQSHRPSSYNEQFF.

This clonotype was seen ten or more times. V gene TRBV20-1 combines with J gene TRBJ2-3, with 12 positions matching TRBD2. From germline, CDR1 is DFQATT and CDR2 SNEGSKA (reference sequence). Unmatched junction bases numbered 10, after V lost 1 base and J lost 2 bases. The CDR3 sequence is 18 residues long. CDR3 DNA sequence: TGCAGTGCTAGAGGGGGCGGACTAGCGGGGATATACACAGATACGCAGTATTTT. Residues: CSARGGGLAGIYTDTQYF.

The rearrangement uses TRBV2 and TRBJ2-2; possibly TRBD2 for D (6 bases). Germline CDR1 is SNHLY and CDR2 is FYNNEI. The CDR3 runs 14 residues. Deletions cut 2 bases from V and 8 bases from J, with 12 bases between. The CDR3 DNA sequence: TGTGCCAGCAGTGAAATGGGACTCCTAGGGGAGCTGTTTTTT. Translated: CASSEMGLLGELFF.

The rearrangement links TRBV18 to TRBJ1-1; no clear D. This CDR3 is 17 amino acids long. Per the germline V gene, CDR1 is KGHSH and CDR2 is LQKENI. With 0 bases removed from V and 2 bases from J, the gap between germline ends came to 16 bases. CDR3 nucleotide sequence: TGTGCCAGCTCACCACCGGTAACGGTGGGGTTTAACACTGAAGCTTTCTTT. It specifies CASSPPVTVGFNTEAFF.

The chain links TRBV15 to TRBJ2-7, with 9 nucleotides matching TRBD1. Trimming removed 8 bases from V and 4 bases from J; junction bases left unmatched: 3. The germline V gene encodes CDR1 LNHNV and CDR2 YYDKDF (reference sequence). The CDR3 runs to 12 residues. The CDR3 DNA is TGTGCCACCTCGGACAGGGGATACGAGCAGTACTTC. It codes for CATSDRGYEQYF.

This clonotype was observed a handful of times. The CDR3 loop is CSARASRAGGYTF. Here the CDR3 DNA reads TGCAGTGCTAGAGCCTCGAGGGCTGGTGGCTACACCTTC. This chain uses TRBV20-1 with TRBJ1-2; D is ambiguous. V dropped 1 base and J dropped 7 bases, with 13 bases sitting between them. Germline lookup yields CDR1 DFQATT and CDR2 SNEGSKA (reference sequence). The CDR3 sequence is 13 residues long.

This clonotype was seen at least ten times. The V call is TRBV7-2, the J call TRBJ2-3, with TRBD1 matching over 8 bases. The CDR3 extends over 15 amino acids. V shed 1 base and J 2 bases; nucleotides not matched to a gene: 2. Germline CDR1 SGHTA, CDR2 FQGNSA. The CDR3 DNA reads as TGTGCCAGCAGCTTAGTGGACAGGGTCACAGATACGCAGTATTTT. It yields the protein CASSLVDRVTDTQYF. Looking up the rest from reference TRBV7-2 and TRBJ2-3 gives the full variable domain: GAGVSQSPSNKVTEKGKDVELRCDPISGHTALYWYRQSLGQGLEFLIYFQGNSAPDKSGLPSDRFSAERTGGSVSTLTIQRTQQEDSAVYLCASSLVDRVTDTQYFGPGTRLTVL.

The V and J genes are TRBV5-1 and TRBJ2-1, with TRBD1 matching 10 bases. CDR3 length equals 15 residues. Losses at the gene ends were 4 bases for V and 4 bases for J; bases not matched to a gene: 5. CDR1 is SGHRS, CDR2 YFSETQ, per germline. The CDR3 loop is CASSGPGQGYNEQFF. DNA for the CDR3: TGCGCCAGCAGCGGACCGGGACAGGGGTACAATGAGCAGTTCTTC.

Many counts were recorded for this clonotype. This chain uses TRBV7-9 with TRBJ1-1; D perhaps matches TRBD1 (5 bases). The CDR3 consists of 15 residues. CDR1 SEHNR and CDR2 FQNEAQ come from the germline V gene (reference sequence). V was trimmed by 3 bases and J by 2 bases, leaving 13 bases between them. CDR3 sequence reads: CASSLDILRNTEAFF. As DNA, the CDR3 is TGTGCCAGCAGCTTGGACATTCTTCGAAACACTGAAGCTTTCTTT. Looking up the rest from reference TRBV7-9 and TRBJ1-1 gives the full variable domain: DTGVSQNPRHKITKRGQNVTFRCDPISEHNRLYWYRQTLGQGPEFLTYFQNEAQLEKSRLLSDRFSAERPKGSFSTLEIQRTEQGDSAMYLCASSLDILRNTEAFFGQGTRLTVV.

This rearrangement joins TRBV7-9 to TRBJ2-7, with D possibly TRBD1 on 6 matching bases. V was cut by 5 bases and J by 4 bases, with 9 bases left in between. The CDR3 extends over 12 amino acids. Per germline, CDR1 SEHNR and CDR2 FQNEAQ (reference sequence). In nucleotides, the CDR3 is TGTGCCAGCAGCACAGGGAATTACGAGCAGTACGTC. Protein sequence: CASSTGNYEQYV.

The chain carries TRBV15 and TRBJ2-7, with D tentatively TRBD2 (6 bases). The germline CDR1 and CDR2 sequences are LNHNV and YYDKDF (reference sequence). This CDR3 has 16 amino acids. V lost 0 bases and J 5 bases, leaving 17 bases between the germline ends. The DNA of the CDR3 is TGTGCCACCAGCAGAGATCTCGGGAGTCTCCTGGACGAGCAGTACTTC. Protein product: CATSRDLGSLLDEQYF.

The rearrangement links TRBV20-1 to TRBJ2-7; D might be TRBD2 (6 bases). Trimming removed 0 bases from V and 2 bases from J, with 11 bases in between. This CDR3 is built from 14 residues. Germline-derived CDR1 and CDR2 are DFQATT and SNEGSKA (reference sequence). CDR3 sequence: CSARDRGSTYEQYF. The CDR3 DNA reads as TGCAGTGCTAGAGATCGGGGGAGTACCTACGAGCAGTACTTC.

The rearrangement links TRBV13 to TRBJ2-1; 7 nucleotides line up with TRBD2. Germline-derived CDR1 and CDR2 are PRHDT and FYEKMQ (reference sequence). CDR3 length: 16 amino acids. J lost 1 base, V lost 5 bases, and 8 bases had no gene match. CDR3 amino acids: CASSPKAGSSYNEQFF. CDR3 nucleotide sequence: TGTGCCAGCAGCCCGAAAGCGGGGTCTTCCTACAATGAGCAGTTCTTC.